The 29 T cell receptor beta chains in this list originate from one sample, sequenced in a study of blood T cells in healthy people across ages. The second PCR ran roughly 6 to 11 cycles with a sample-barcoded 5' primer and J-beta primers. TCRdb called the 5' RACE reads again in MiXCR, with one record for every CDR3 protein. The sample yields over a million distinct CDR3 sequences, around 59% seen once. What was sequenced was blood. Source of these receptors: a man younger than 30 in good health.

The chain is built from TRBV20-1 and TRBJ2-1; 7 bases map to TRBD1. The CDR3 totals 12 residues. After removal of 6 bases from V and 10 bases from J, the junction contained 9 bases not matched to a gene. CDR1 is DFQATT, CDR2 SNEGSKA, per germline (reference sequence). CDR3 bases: TGCAGTGCCCGCCCGACAGGGCCCGAGCAGTTCTTC. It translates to CSARPTGPEQFF.

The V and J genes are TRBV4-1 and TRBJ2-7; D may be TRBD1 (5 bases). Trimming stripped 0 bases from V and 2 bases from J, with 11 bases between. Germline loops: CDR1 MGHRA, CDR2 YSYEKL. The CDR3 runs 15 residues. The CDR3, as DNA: TGCGCCAGCAGCCAAGATCCCAGGGTGACCTACGAGCAGTACTTC. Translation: CASSQDPRVTYEQYF.

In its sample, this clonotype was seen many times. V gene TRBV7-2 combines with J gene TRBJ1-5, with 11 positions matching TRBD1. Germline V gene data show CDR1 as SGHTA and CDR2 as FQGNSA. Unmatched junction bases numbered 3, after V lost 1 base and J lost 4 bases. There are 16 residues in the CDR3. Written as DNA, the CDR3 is TGTGCCAGCAGCTTAGTGGGACAGGGGGTAAATCAGCCCCAGCATTTT. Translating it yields CASSLVGQGVNQPQHF.

The CDR3 coding sequence is TGTGCCAGCATCCGAGACAGGGATGGCTACACCTTC. It encodes CASIRDRDGYTF. V is TRBV12-3 or TRBV12-4 and J is TRBJ1-2; 7 positions agree with TRBD1. This CDR3 has 12 amino acids. J was trimmed by 6 bases and V by 7 bases; bases with no gene match: 5.

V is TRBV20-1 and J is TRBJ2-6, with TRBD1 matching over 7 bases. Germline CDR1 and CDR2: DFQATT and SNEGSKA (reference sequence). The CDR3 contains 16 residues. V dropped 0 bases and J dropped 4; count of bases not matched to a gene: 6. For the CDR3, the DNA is TGCAGTGCTAGAGATAGAACAGGGGCAGGGGCCAACGTCCTGACTTTC. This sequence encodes CSARDRTGAGANVLTF.

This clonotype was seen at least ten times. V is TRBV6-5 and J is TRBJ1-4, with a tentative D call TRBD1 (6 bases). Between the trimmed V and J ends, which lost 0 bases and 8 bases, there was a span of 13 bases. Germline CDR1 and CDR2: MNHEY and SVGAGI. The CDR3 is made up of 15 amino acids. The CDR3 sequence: CASSYSWGHEEKLFF. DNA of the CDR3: TGTGCCAGCAGTTACTCTTGGGGACATGAAGAAAAACTGTTTTTT.

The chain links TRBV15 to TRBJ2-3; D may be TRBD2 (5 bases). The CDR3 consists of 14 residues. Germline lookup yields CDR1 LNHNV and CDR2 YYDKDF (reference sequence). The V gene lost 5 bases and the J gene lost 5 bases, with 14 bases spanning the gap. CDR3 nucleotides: TGTGCCACCAGCGAGAGCGGACGTCGAGATACGCAGTATTTT. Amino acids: CATSESGRRDTQYF.

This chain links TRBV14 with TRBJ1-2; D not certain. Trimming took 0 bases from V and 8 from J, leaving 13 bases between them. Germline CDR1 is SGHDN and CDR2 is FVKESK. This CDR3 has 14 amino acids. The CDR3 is CASSQDQAFRGYTF. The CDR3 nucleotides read TGTGCCAGCAGCCAAGATCAGGCATTCCGGGGCTACACCTTC.

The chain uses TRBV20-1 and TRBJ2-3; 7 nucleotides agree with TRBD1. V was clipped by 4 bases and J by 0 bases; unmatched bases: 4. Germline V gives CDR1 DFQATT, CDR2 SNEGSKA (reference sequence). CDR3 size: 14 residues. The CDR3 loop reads CSATRDRSTDTQYF. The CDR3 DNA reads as TGCAGTGCTACAAGGGACAGAAGCACAGATACGCAGTATTTT.

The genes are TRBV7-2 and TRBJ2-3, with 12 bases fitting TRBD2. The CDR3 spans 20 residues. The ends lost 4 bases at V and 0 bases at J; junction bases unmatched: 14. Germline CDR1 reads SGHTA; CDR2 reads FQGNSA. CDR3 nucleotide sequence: TGTGCCAGCAGCTCCCAACGACTAGCGGGGGACACCTCTAGCACAGATACGCAGTATTTT. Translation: CASSSQRLAGDTSSTDTQYF.

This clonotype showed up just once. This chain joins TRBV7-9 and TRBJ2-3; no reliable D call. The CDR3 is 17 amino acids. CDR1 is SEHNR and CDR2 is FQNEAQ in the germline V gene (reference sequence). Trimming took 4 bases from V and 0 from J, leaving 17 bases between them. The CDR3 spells CASSYPLVGTSTDTQYF. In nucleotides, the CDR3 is TGTGCCAGCAGCTACCCCCTAGTGGGAACTAGCACAGATACGCAGTATTTT.

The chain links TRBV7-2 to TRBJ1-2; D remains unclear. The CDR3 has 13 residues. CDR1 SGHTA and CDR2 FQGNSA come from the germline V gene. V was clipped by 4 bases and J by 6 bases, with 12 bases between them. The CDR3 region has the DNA TGTGCCAGCAGCTCGGTACGGGGTGATGGCTACACCTTC. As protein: CASSSVRGDGYTF.

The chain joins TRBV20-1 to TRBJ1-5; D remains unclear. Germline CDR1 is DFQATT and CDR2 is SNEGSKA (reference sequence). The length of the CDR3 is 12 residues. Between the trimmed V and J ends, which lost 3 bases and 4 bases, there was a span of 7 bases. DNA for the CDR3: TGCAGTGCTAGTTTGGAAAATCAGCCCCAGCATTTT. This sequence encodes CSASLENQPQHF.

The CDR3: CASSSFLTYEQYF. CDR3 DNA: TGTGCCAGCAGTTCCTTCCTTACCTACGAGCAGTACTTC. This chain joins TRBV12-3 or TRBV12-4 and TRBJ2-7; D unresolved. This CDR3 spans 13 amino acids. With 4 bases removed from V and 2 bases from J, the gap between germline ends came to 9 bases.

CDR3 amino acids: CATSRAGTSGGYQETQYF. DNA for the CDR3: TGTGCCACCAGCAGAGCCGGGACTAGCGGGGGATACCAAGAGACCCAGTACTTC. V usage is TRBV15 and J usage is TRBJ2-5; TRBD2 aligns across 14 bases. V gave up 1 base and J gave up 0 bases; unmatched junction bases: 4. The CDR3 is 18 amino acids. Per germline, CDR1 LNHNV and CDR2 YYDKDF (reference sequence).

The CDR3 protein is CASSRGTLGPISYNEQFF. The DNA of the CDR3 is TGTGCCAGCAGCCGCGGGACTCTCGGCCCCATCTCCTACAATGAGCAGTTCTTC. The chain combines TRBV5-4 with TRBJ2-1, with D tentatively TRBD2 (6 bases). The CDR3 totals 18 residues. From germline, CDR1 is SGHNT and CDR2 YYREEE (reference sequence). V lost 4 bases and J 0 bases, leaving 20 bases between the germline ends. The full variable domain, rest sourced from reference TRBV5-4 and TRBJ2-1, is ETGVTQSPTHLIKTRGQQVTLRCSSQSGHNTVSWYQQALGQGPQFIFQYYREEENGRGNFPPRFSGLQFPNYSSELNVNALELDDSALYLCASSRGTLGPISYNEQFFGPGTRLTVL.

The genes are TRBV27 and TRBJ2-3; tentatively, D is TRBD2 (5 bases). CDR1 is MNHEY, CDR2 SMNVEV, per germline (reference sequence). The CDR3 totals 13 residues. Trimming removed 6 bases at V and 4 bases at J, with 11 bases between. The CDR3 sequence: CASRTTNADTQYF. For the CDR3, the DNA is TGTGCCAGCAGAACGACTAACGCAGATACGCAGTATTTT.

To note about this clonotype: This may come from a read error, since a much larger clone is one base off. The CDR3 region has the DNA TGCGCCAGCAGCGAGGACAGAAACAATGAGCAGTTCTTC. It specifies CASSEDRNNEQFF. The chain carries TRBV5-1 and TRBJ2-1, with a tentative D call TRBD1 (6 bases). Trimming left V 4 bases short and J 5 bases short, with 10 bases between. The CDR3 sequence is 13 residues long. Germline assignment: CDR1 SGHRS and CDR2 YFSETQ.

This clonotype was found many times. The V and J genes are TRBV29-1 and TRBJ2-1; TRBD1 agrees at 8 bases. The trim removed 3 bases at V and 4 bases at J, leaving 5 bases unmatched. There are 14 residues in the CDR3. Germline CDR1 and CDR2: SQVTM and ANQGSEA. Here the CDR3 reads CSVDPGQVYNEQFF. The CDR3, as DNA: TGCAGCGTTGATCCGGGACAGGTATACAATGAGCAGTTCTTC.

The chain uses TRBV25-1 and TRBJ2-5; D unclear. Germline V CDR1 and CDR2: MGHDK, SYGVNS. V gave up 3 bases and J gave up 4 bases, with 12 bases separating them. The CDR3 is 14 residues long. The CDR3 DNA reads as TGTGCCAGCAGTGATACCCCCCTCGGAGAGACCCAGTACTTC. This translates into CASSDTPLGETQYF.

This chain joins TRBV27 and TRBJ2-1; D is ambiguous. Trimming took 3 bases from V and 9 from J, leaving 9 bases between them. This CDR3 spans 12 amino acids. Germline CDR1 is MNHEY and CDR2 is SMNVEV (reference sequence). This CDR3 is CASSLNSREQFF. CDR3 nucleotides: TGTGCCAGCAGTTTGAACAGCCGTGAGCAGTTCTTC.

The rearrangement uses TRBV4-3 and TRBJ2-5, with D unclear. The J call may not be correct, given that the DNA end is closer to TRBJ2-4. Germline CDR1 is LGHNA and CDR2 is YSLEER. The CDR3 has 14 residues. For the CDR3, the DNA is TGCGCCAGCAGCCCAACTGTTCCCAAAAACATTCAGTACTTC. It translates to CASSPTVPKNIQYF.

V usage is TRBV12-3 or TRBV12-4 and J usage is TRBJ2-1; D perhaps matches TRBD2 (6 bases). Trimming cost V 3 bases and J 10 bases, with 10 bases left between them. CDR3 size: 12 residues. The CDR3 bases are TGTGCCAGCAGTTTTTGGGAGGACGAGCAGTTCTTC. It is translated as CASSFWEDEQFF.

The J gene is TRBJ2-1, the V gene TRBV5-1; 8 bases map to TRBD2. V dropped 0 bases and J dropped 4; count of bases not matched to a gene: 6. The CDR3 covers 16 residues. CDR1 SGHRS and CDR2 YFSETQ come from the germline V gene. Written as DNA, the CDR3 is TGCGCCAGCAGCTTGGATCCGGGGGGGAAGTACAATGAGCAGTTCTTC. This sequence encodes CASSLDPGGKYNEQFF.

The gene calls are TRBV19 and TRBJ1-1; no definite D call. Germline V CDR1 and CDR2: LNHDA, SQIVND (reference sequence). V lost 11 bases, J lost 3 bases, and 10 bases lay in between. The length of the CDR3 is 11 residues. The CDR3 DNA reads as TGTGCCCCCTCTGGCCACACTGAAGCTTTCTTT. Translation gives CAPSGHTEAFF.

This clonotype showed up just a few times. The CDR3 nucleotides are TGTGCCAGCAGTTCCCGGACATTCTTATACGAGCAGTACTTC. Its translation: CASSSRTFLYEQYF. This chain links TRBV28 with TRBJ2-7, with a possible D match to TRBD1 (5 bases). Trimming removed 4 bases from V and 4 bases from J, with 14 bases in between. Germline V gene data show CDR1 as MDHEN and CDR2 as SYDVKM. The CDR3 consists of 14 residues. The variable domain in full, completed from reference TRBV28 and TRBJ2-7, reads DVKVTQSSRYLVKRTGEKVFLECVQDMDHENMFWYRQDPGLGLRLIYFSYDVKMKEKGDIPEGYSVSREKKERFSLILESASTNQTSMYLCASSSRTFLYEQYFGPGTRLTVT.

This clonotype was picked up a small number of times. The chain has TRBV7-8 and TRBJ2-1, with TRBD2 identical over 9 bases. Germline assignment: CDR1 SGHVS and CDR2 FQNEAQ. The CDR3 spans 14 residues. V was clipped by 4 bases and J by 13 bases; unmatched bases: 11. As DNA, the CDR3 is TGTGCCAGCAGCTCCCCCCGTCTAGCGGGGTTCCAGTTCTTC. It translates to CASSSPRLAGFQFF.

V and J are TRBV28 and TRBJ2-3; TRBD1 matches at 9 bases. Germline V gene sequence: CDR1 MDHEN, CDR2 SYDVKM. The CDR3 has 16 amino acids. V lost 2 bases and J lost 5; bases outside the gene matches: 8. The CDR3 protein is CASSLEGQGEEDTQYF. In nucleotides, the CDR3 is TGTGCCAGCAGTTTAGAGGGACAGGGCGAAGAAGATACGCAGTATTTT.

The CDR3 protein is CASRKTGPYEQYF. Here the CDR3 DNA reads TGTGCCAGTAGGAAAACAGGACCCTACGAGCAGTACTTC. The chain is built from TRBV19 and TRBJ2-7, with D tentatively TRBD1 (5 bases). Germline V gene data show CDR1 as LNHDA and CDR2 as SQIVND (reference sequence). V was pared by 6 bases and J by 2 bases, with 11 bases between. The CDR3 length is 13 residues.